Listed below are T cell receptor beta chains from one sample, sequenced in a study of CD8 T cells in Susac syndrome. TCRdb fed the immunoSEQ multiplex PCR reads into MiXCR, producing one record per CDR3 protein. Of some 96,000 distinct CDR3 sequences listed, around 94% are singletons. The sequenced material came from CD4+ T cells from PBMCs. Source of these receptors: a human donor with Susac syndrome. Each CDR3 is given with its conserved first and last residue. Fields, in order: clone size, D gene, V gene, J gene, CDR3 protein, CDR3 DNA. A D gene is named only where the DNA matches it firmly. Clone sizes are given selectively: once, few, many, or a class where the clone is expanded.

>.|.|TRBV12-3/TRBV12-4|TRBJ2-4
CASSFRTVAKNIQYF
TGTGCCAGCAGTTTTAGGACGGTAGCCAAAAACATTCAGTACTTC
>.|TRBD2|TRBV7-3|TRBJ2-3
CASSERGGSTDTQYF
TGTGCCAGCTCGGAGCGGGGGGGCTCCACAGATACGCAGTATTTT
>.|TRBD2|TRBV20-1|TRBJ2-7
CSARPPSGGIYEQYF
TGCAGTGCTCGACCTCCTAGCGGGGGGATCTACGAGCAGTACTTC
>.|.|TRBV29-1|TRBJ2-5
CSVETGPVETQYF
TGCAGCGTTGAAACCGGGCCCGTAGAGACCCAGTACTTC
>.|TRBD1|TRBV6-5|TRBJ1-2
CACLSGTGGAGGYTF
TGTGCCTGTTTATCCGGGACAGGGGGCGCGGGAGGCTACACCTTC
>.|.|TRBV28|TRBJ1-2
CASSPTGFYGYTF
TGTGCCAGCAGCCCGACAGGATTCTATGGCTACACCTTC
>.|TRBD1|TRBV6-5|TRBJ1-2
CASRGQGRRYTF
TGTGCCAGCAGGGGACAGGGTAGGCGCTACACCTTC
>.|.|TRBV30|TRBJ2-3
CAIMGGATDTQYF
TGTGCTATTATGGGGGGAGCCACAGATACGCAGTATTTT
>.|.|TRBV28|TRBJ1-6
CASTPRSRDSPLHF
TGTGCCAGCACCCCTCGATCTCGGGACTCACCCCTCCACTTT
>.|TRBD1|TRBV24-1|TRBJ1-5
CATSDGLGTGNQPQHF
TGTGCCACCAGTGATGGACTCGGGACAGGGAATCAGCCCCAGCATTTT
>.|.|TRBV10-3|TRBJ1-2
CAISEGGRGYTF
TGTGCCATCAGTGAGGGGGGCAGAGGCTACACCTTC
>.|.|TRBV27|TRBJ2-7
CASSSRTGRPSNEQYF
TGTGCCAGCAGTTCCCGAACAGGGCGCCCCTCGAACGAGCAGTACTTC
>.|.|TRBV6-1|TRBJ1-2
CASSGGLNGYTF
TGTGCCAGCAGTGGTGGGTTGAATGGCTACACCTTC
>.|TRBD1|TRBV7-2|TRBJ1-5
CASILNGQGIGNQPQHF
TGTGCCAGCATCTTAAACGGACAGGGAATAGGAAATCAGCCCCAGCATTTT
>.|.|TRBV10-2|TRBJ2-5
CASSEPSAETQYF
TGCGCCAGCAGTGAGCCTAGCGCGGAGACCCAGTACTTC
>.|.|TRBV12-3/TRBV12-4|TRBJ1-5
CASSPGQHQPQHF
TGTGCCAGCAGTCCCGGACAACATCAGCCCCAGCATTTT
>.|.|TRBV2|TRBJ1-6
CASRSTSGSPLHF
TGTGCCAGCAGATCCACATCGGGCTCACCCCTCCACTTT
>.|TRBD1|TRBV5-4|TRBJ2-6
CAMGQQISGANVLTF
TGTGCCATGGGACAGCAAATCTCTGGGGCCAACGTCCTGACTTTC
>.|.|TRBV5-4|TRBJ2-7
CASSRDGGPYEQYF
TGTGCCAGCAGCCGGGACGGTGGACCCTACGAGCAGTACTTC
>.|TRBD1|TRBV27|TRBJ2-1
CASSLLFGTGEGGNEQFF
TGTGCCAGCAGTTTATTGTTCGGGACAGGTGAAGGTGGGAATGAGCAGTTCTTC
>.|.|TRBV7-8|TRBJ1-6
CASSLESGRSYNSPLHF
TGTGCCAGCAGCTTAGAGAGCGGACGCTCCTATAATTCACCCCTCCACTTT
>.|.|TRBV7-8|TRBJ1-2
CASSPYRVANYGYTF
TGTGCCAGCAGCCCATACAGGGTTGCTAACTATGGCTACACCTTC
>.|TRBD2|TRBV5-1|TRBJ2-1
CASSLGAGLLAGGVDEQFF
TGCGCCAGCAGCTTGGGCGCAGGCTTACTAGCGGGGGGGGTCGATGAGCAGTTCTTC
>.|TRBD1|TRBV4-3|TRBJ2-7
CASSPGGGGNEQYF
TGCGCCAGCAGCCCAGGGGGCGGTGGCAACGAGCAGTACTTC
>.|.|TRBV3-1|TRBJ1-4
CASSQNLNEKLFF
TGTGCCAGCAGCCAAAATCTAAATGAAAAACTGTTTTTT
>.|.|TRBV11-2|TRBJ2-3
CASSAGTTDTQYF
TGTGCCAGCAGCGCCGGGACGACAGATACGCAGTATTTT
>.|TRBD2|TRBV20-1|TRBJ2-3
CSAAAGGGPDTQYF
TGCAGTGCTGCCGCGGGCGGGGGGCCCGATACGCAGTATTTT
>.|TRBD1|TRBV13|TRBJ2-7
CASSLTGDYEQYF
TGTGCCAGCAGCCTCACAGGGGATTACGAGCAGTACTTC
>.|.|TRBV15|TRBJ1-3
CATSTWGFSGNTIYF
TGTGCCACCAGCACTTGGGGGTTCTCTGGAAACACCATATATTTT
>once|.|TRBV5-1|TRBJ2-5
CASGVYQETQYF
TGCGCCAGTGGGGTTTACCAAGAGACCCAGTACTTC
>.|TRBD2|TRBV10-3|TRBJ2-1
CAISDGTSGSNEQFF
TGTGCCATCAGTGACGGGACTAGCGGGTCCAATGAGCAGTTCTTC
>.|.|TRBV15|TRBJ1-2
CATSEALNGYTF
TGTGCCACCAGCGAGGCCCTGAATGGCTACACCTTC
>.|TRBD1|TRBV12-3/TRBV12-4|TRBJ1-2
CASRQQGEGGYTF
TGTGCCAGCAGGCAACAGGGGGAGGGGGGCTACACCTTC
>.|TRBD1|TRBV20-1|TRBJ2-5
CSANQGVPWETQYF
TGCAGTGCTAATCAGGGGGTCCCCTGGGAGACCCAGTACTTC
>.|.|TRBV9|TRBJ2-3
CASSVSQEDTQYF
TGTGCCAGCAGCGTATCTCAGGAGGATACGCAGTATTTT
>.|.|TRBV30|TRBJ1-2
CAWSVALYGYTF
TGTGCCTGGAGTGTAGCACTCTATGGCTACACCTTC
>.|.|TRBV30|TRBJ1-5
CAWSLEGWNQPQHF
TGTGCCTGGAGTCTGGAGGGATGGAATCAGCCCCAGCATTTT
>.|.|TRBV20-1|TRBJ2-1
CSAASQGYNEQFF
TGCAGTGCCGCGTCCCAGGGTTACAATGAGCAGTTCTTC
>.|TRBD1|TRBV20-1|TRBJ1-5
CSAQTGGGMYSNQPQHF
TGCAGTGCTCAGACAGGGGGAGGAATGTATAGCAATCAGCCCCAGCATTTT
>.|.|TRBV30|TRBJ2-2
CAWSGNTGELFF
TGTGCCTGGAGTGGTAACACCGGGGAGCTGTTTTTT
>.|TRBD1|TRBV7-6|TRBJ1-5
CASSLGAQGSGQPQHF
TGTGCCAGCAGCTTAGGGGCACAGGGGTCGGGACAGCCCCAGCATTTT